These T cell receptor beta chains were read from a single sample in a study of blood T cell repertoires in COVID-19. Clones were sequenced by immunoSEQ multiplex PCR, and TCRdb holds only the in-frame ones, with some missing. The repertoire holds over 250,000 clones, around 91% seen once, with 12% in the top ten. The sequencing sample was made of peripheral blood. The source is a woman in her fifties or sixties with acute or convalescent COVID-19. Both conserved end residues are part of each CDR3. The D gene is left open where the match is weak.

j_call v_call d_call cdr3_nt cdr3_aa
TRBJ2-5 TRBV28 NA TGTGCCAGCACCCCTTGGAGGGCCGGCCAAGAGACCCAGTACTTC CASTPWRAGQETQYF
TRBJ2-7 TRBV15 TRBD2 TGTGCCACCGCCCGACTAGCGGACTACGAGCAGTACTTC CATARLADYEQYF
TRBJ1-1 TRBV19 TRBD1 TGTGCCAGTGGCCCGGGACAGGGGAACACTGAAGCTTTCTTT CASGPGQGNTEAFF
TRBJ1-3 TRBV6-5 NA TGTGCCAGCGGCGAGGGCTGGGCTGGAAACACCATATATTTT CASGEGWAGNTIYF
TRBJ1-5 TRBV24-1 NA TGTGCCACCAGTGACGCCTCCGGTAGCAATCAGCCCCAGCATTTT CATSDASGSNQPQHF
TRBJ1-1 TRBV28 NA TGTGCCAGCAGTTTATTTTTTCTGGAAGCTTTCTTT CASSLFFLEAFF
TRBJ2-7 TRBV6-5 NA TGTGCCAGCTCTACTCTCTACGAGCAGTACTTC CASSTLYEQYF
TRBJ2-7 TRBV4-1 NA TGCGCCAGCAGCCAAGGGGCCAGAAAGATGCCCCCCTACGAGCAGTACTTC CASSQGARKMPPYEQYF
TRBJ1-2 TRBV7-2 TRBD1 TGTGCCAGCAGCTTTGGGACAGGGAAACGACATAGCTATGGCTACACCTTC CASSFGTGKRHSYGYTF
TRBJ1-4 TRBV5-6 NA TGTGCCAGCAGCTTGGGCGACAGGTGGGGTGAAAAACTGTTTTTT CASSLGDRWGEKLFF
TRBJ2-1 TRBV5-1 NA TGCGCCAGCAGCCCGGGACATGGTGGCTACAATGAGCAGTTCTTC CASSPGHGGYNEQFF
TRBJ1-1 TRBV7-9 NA TGTGCCAGCAGCTTAGAGGCGGGTGTGAACACTGAAGCTTTCTTT CASSLEAGVNTEAFF
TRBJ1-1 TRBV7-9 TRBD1 TGTGCCAGCAGCTCCACGACAGGGGAAGCTTTCTTT CASSSTTGEAFF
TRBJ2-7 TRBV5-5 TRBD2 TGTGCCAGCAGCTTGGCTTCGGCGGGGGGCGAGCAGTACTTC CASSLASAGGEQYF
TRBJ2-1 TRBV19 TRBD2 TGTGCCAGTAGTATTAGCGGGGTTTACAATGAGCAGTTCTTC CASSISGVYNEQFF
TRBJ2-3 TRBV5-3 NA TGTGCCAGAAGCTTGGGGACAAACACAGATACGCAGTATTTT CARSLGTNTDTQYF
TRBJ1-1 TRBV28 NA TGTGCCAGCAGATCGTTGAACACTGAAGCTTTCTTT CASRSLNTEAFF
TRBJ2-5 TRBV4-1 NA TGCGCCAGCAGCCAAGTCCTAGTTGAGACCCAGTACTTC CASSQVLVETQYF